These T cell receptor beta chains were read from a single sample in a study of patients and donors after allogeneic stem cell transplantation. MiXCR, run by TCRdb on the RT-PCR reads, gives a single entry per CDR3 protein. The table has 800,000 to 1,000,000 distinct CDR3 sequences, over 15% seen once. The sequencing sample was made of blood, either unsorted or a sorted T cell fraction (not recorded which). Every receptor here comes from a human donor who was either an allogeneic HSCT recipient or a stem cell or donor lymphocyte infusion donor (not recorded which). It is not recorded whose cells these are; they may come from a transplant donor. The CDR3 runs from the conserved cysteine through the conserved F or W. Each record gives: CDR3 protein, CDR3 DNA, D gene, clone size, J gene, V gene. The D gene is left open where the match is weak. Only part of the rows carry a size: once, few, many, or a class if the clone is expanded.

CDR3aa: CSARVGERQYF
CDR3nt: TGCAGTGCTAGAGTTGGGGAGAGGCAGTATTTT
d_gene: .
abundance: few
j_gene: TRBJ2-3
v_gene: TRBV20-1

CDR3aa: CASSGLGRTSTDTQYF
CDR3nt: TGCGCCAGCAGCGGACTAGGCCGCACTAGCACAGATACGCAGTATTTT
d_gene: TRBD2
abundance: .
j_gene: TRBJ2-3
v_gene: TRBV5-1

CDR3aa: CASSSRLVTGEQYF
CDR3nt: TGCGCCAGCAGCTCTAGACTAGTAACGGGCGAGCAGTACTTC
d_gene: .
abundance: .
j_gene: TRBJ2-7
v_gene: TRBV4-1

CDR3aa: CASSQEVAFANTGELFF
CDR3nt: TGCGCCAGCAGCCAAGAGGTGGCCTTCGCGAACACCGGGGAGCTGTTTTTT
d_gene: .
abundance: few
j_gene: TRBJ2-2
v_gene: TRBV4-3

CDR3aa: CASSQEDSGMSSGNTIYF
CDR3nt: TGTGCCAGCAGCCAAGAGGACTCGGGGATGAGCTCTGGAAACACCATATATTTT
d_gene: .
abundance: .
j_gene: TRBJ1-3
v_gene: TRBV4-2

CDR3aa: CASSPSGMPFYEQYF
CDR3nt: TGTGCCAGCAGTCCAAGCGGGATGCCATTCTACGAGCAGTACTTC
d_gene: TRBD2
abundance: .
j_gene: TRBJ2-7
v_gene: TRBV12-3/TRBV12-4

CDR3aa: CAIKTAPNTGELFF
CDR3nt: TGTGCCATCAAGACAGCCCCGAACACCGGGGAGCTGTTTTTT
d_gene: .
abundance: .
j_gene: TRBJ2-2
v_gene: TRBV19

CDR3aa: CASSRTGPTSEQYF
CDR3nt: TGTGCCAGCTCGAGAACGGGACCGACCTCCGAGCAGTACTTC
d_gene: .
abundance: few
j_gene: TRBJ2-7
v_gene: TRBV12-3/TRBV12-4

CDR3aa: CSATGTGIFTDVLTF
CDR3nt: TGCAGTGCTACCGGGACAGGGATTTTTACGGACGTCCTGACTTTC
d_gene: TRBD1
abundance: few
j_gene: TRBJ2-6
v_gene: TRBV20-1

CDR3aa: CASSAKKDEQFF
CDR3nt: TGTGCCAGCTCAGCTAAGAAGGATGAGCAGTTCTTC
d_gene: .
abundance: few
j_gene: TRBJ2-1
v_gene: TRBV18

CDR3aa: CASSPKALSYEQYF
CDR3nt: TGTGCCAGCAGCCCCAAGGCCCTCTCCTACGAGCAGTACTTC
d_gene: .
abundance: .
j_gene: TRBJ2-7
v_gene: TRBV11-2

CDR3aa: CASSPTTGDGGNTIYF
CDR3nt: TGTGCCAGCAGTCCCACGACAGGGGATGGTGGAAACACCATATATTTT
d_gene: TRBD1
abundance: few
j_gene: TRBJ1-3
v_gene: TRBV28

CDR3aa: CASSPGLAGQSYNEQFF
CDR3nt: TGTGCCAGCAGCCCGGGACTAGCGGGTCAGTCCTACAATGAGCAGTTCTTC
d_gene: TRBD2
abundance: .
j_gene: TRBJ2-1
v_gene: TRBV4-2

CDR3aa: CASSYLAGDTGELFF
CDR3nt: TGTGCCAGCAGCTACCTAGCGGGGGACACCGGGGAGCTGTTTTTT
d_gene: TRBD2
abundance: few
j_gene: TRBJ2-2
v_gene: TRBV5-6

CDR3aa: CASSLQPRDEQYF
CDR3nt: TGTGCCAGCAGCTTGCAGCCTCGGGACGAGCAGTACTTC
d_gene: .
abundance: .
j_gene: TRBJ2-7
v_gene: TRBV5-6

CDR3aa: CASSFSRVGGELFF
CDR3nt: TGTGCCAGCAGCTTCTCCAGGGTCGGCGGGGAGCTGTTTTTT
d_gene: .
abundance: few
j_gene: TRBJ2-2
v_gene: TRBV7-9